A selection of T cell receptor beta chains follows, all from one sample in a study of shared clonotypes between healthy human individuals. TCRdb keeps only in-frame clones here, not all; method: immunoSEQ multiplex PCR. The sample consists of about 670,000 clones, 60% to 80% of them appearing once. The sample consisted of memory CD4+ T cells sorted from blood. Source of these receptors: a woman aged 25 to 45 in good health. Each CDR3 is given with its conserved first and last residue. D genes are given only for firm matches. Not every row has a clone size; where given, it reads once, few, many or a size class.

d_gene	j_gene	v_gene	abundance	CDR3nt	CDR3aa
TRBD2	TRBJ2-3	TRBV2	once	TGTGCCAGCAGGGCCCCACTAGCGGGAGTCCCCACAGATACGCAGTATTTT	CASRAPLAGVPTDTQYF
-	TRBJ2-1	TRBV15	once	TGTGCCACCAGCAGGGGGACCCCCTACAATGAGCAGTTCTTC	CATSRGTPYNEQFF
-	TRBJ1-4	TRBV2	-	TGTGCCAGCAGGAGCTTGGGGACACCTCATAATGAAAAACTGTTTTTT	CASRSLGTPHNEKLFF
-	TRBJ1-1	TRBV7-9	once	TGTGCCAGCAGCTTGGCCCGGGGCCTGAACACTGAAGCTTTCTTT	CASSLARGLNTEAFF
TRBD1	TRBJ2-1	TRBV29-1	-	TGCAGCGTTGAAGTTCGATCAGTCAGGACAGGGCTCCATGAGCAGTTCTTC	CSVEVRSVRTGLHEQFF
TRBD1	TRBJ1-5	TRBV18	-	TGTGCCAGCTCACCAGGGGACAGAACAAATCAGCCCCAGCATTTT	CASSPGDRTNQPQHF
-	TRBJ1-1	TRBV7-2	many	TGTGCCAGCAGCTCCCAGCGGGATGCTGAAGCTTTCTTT	CASSSQRDAEAFF
-	TRBJ2-6	TRBV6-4	-	TGTGCCAGCAGTGCTTCGGCCCTTTGGGGGGCCAACGTCCTGACTTTC	CASSASALWGANVLTF
-	TRBJ2-5	TRBV2	-	TGTGCCAGCAGTGAAGTTGGCAGGGTAGGGACCCAGTACTTC	CASSEVGRVGTQYF
TRBD2	TRBJ2-7	TRBV6-6	-	TGTGCCAGCGCACAGCGGGAGGCTTACGAGCAGTACTTC	CASAQREAYEQYF
-	TRBJ2-7	TRBV30	-	TGTGCCTGGAGTGTTGGCACTTACTCCTACGAGCAGTACTTC	CAWSVGTYSYEQYF
TRBD1	TRBJ1-5	TRBV2	few	TGTGCCAGCAGTGATCGGGACAGGGTCCAGCCCCAGCATTTT	CASSDRDRVQPQHF